The next 8 T cell receptor beta chains were all read from a single sample in a study of blood T cells in healthy people across ages. Primed by a sample-barcoded 5' primer and a J-beta primer mix, a second PCR proceeded for 7 to 11 cycles. TCRdb reanalysed the 5' RACE reads using MiXCR and keeps one entry per CDR3 protein. Here the sample spans over 750,000 distinct CDR3 sequences, around 25% being singletons. The same data also went into a second study, on T cells of mothers and their children.

Sequenced input: blood. These TCRs come from a boy younger than 18 in good health.

The V gene is TRBV18, the J gene TRBJ1-2; D remains unclear. The germline CDR1 and CDR2 sequences are KGHSH and LQKENI. V dropped 0 bases and J dropped 5 bases, with 7 bases sitting between them. This CDR3 has 13 amino acids. CDR3 protein: CASSPPGSYGYTF. The CDR3 DNA is TGTGCCAGCTCACCACCAGGGTCTTATGGCTACACCTTC.

V usage is TRBV7-9 and J usage is TRBJ2-5; 9 bases line up with TRBD2. Germline CDR1 is SEHNR and CDR2 is FQNEAQ (reference sequence). The CDR3 covers 15 residues. V lost 5 bases, J lost 7 bases, and 11 bases stayed unmatched. CDR3 sequence (DNA): TGTGCCAGCAGCCCCCCCCAGCGGGGGGAGGTGACCCAGTACTTC. Its translation: CASSPPQRGEVTQYF.

This clonotype was detected only a few times. The chain links TRBV28 to TRBJ2-3, with D possibly being TRBD2 (6 bases). Deletions cut 7 bases from V and 2 bases from J, with 28 bases between. Germline V lookup: CDR1 MDHEN, CDR2 SYDVKM. This CDR3 region has 19 residues. Written as DNA, the CDR3 is TGTGCCAGCATCCCCTCGCCGGGGGTCCGTGTTTCCTACACAGATACGCAGTATTTT. It codes for CASIPSPGVRVSYTDTQYF.

The chain recombines TRBV29-1 with TRBJ2-5; 7 bases are shared with TRBD1. The J call may be mistaken, given a closer DNA end match to TRBJ2-7. This CDR3 is 12 amino acids long. From germline, CDR1 is SQVTM and CDR2 ANQGSEA. The CDR3 coding sequence is TGCAGCGTTGCTAGGGGGCAATCCGAGCAGTACTTC. It is translated as CSVARGQSEQYF.

This clonotype was seen more than once but under ten times. The chain carries TRBV20-1 and TRBJ2-5, with no clear D. The DNA end favors TRBJ2-7, so the J call may be wrong. The germline CDR1 and CDR2 sequences are DFQATT and SNEGSKA (reference sequence). This CDR3 contains 14 residues. CDR3 DNA sequence: TGCAGTGCCAAGCCGCGAGAATCAATCTACGAGCAGTACTTC. Its protein product is CSAKPRESIYEQYF.

CDR3 sequence reads: CASQRSGAEAFF. CDR3 coding DNA: TGTGCCAGCCAGAGGTCTGGGGCTGAAGCTTTCTTT. The chain links TRBV6-5 to TRBJ1-1; D call uncertain. The germline V gene has CDR1 MNHEY and CDR2 SVGAGI. The CDR3 contains 12 residues. V was cut by 8 bases and J by 6 bases, with 13 bases left in between.

The CDR3 loop is CSVVWLANTGELFF. In DNA form, the CDR3 reads TGCAGCGTTGTTTGGCTAGCGAACACCGGGGAGCTGTTTTTT. This chain uses TRBV29-1 with TRBJ2-2; D gene ambiguous. From germline, CDR1 is SQVTM and CDR2 ANQGSEA. V shed 4 bases and J shed 0 bases, with 9 bases lying between them. This CDR3 is built from 14 residues.

This clonotype was seen only a few times. The chain joins TRBV4-1 to TRBJ2-1, with TRBD2 as a possible D gene (6 bases). V shed 0 bases and J shed 8 bases, with 17 bases lying between them. The CDR3 has 16 residues. CDR1 MGHRA and CDR2 YSYEKL come from the germline V gene. This CDR3 is CASSQDRRAGRYEQFF. CDR3 in DNA: TGCGCCAGCAGCCAAGATAGGAGGGCAGGGCGGTATGAGCAGTTCTTC.